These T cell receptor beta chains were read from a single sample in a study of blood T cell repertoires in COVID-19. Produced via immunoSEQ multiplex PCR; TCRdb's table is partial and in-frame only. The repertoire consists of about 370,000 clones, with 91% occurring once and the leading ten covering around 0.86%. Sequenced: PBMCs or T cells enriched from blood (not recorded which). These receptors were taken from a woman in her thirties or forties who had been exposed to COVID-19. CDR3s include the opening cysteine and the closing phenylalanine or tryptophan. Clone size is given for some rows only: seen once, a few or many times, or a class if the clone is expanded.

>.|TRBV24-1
CATSDDSSNQPQHF
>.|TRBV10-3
CAISAAGQETQYF
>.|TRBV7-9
CASSNSGETEAFF
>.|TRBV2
CASGRDSSIRNTQYF
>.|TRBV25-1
CASTFGTGAYEQYF
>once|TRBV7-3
CASSLMGQGNTEAFF
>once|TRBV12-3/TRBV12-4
CASSLAGKGGYTF
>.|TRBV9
CASSVTGDYGYTF
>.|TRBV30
CAWSGWAGHGYTF
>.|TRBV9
CASSRDSPSGNTIYF
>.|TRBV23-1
CASSQFGPGGMSPLHF
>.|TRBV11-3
CASSSGTSGGATDTQYF
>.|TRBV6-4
CASSRDRGETQYF
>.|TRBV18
CASSPESGGGNQPQHF
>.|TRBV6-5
CASTIRVSRNTEAFF
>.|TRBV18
CASSPPRGAVSGEETQYF
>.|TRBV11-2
CASSSPRGTGELFF
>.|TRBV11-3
CASSVRQGRNSPLHF
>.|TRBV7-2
CASSLMRENEQYF
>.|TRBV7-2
CASSLSGTGAFSGANVLTF
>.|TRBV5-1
CASSLKAVGELFF
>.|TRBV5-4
CASSFPGDYGYTF
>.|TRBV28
CASSLSGPSDRVYEQYF
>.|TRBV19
CASSYFGGTSTDTQYF
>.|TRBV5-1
CASSLRPGKELEAFF
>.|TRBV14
CASSQWASGGFYGYTF
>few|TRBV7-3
CASSSSGREYNEQFF
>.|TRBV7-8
CASSPVAGAYNEQFF
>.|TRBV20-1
CSASSAASLNNEQFF
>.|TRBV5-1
CASSGQMNTEAFF
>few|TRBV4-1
CASSQEGLAGGGAYEQYF
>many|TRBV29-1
CSALDSGFFGYTF
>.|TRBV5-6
CASSFTASGGHNEQFF
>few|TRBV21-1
CASRQWGGLNEKLFF
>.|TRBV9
CASSTRGARETQYF
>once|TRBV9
CASSVKIVLGQGNTGELFF
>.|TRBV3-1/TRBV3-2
CASSRKRTDYEQYF
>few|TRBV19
CASSMKRVNPVLSGNTIYF
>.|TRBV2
CASRGWDRSNSPLHF
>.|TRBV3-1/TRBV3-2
CASSPLRGNRSQAGEAFF
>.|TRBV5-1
CASSRDRAGANVLTF
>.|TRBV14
CASSQGLAGGLLNEQFF
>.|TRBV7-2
CASSSFTDTQYF
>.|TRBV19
CASSTMGTVQHF